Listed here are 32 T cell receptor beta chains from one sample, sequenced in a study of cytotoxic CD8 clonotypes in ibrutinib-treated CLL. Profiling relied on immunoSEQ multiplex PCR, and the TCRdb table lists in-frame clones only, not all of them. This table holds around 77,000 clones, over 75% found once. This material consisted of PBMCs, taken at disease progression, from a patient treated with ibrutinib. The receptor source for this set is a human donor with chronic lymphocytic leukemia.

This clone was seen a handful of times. The CDR3 here is CASLQESYNEQFF. The CDR3 nucleotides read TGTGCCAGTTTACAGGAATCCTACAATGAGCAGTTCTTC. J is TRBJ2-1 and V is TRBV2; maybe TRBD1 (5 bases). The CDR3 is made up of 13 amino acids. V was shortened by 9 bases and J by 1 base, with 10 bases between the two germline ends. Germline-derived CDR1 and CDR2 are SNHLY and FYNNEI.

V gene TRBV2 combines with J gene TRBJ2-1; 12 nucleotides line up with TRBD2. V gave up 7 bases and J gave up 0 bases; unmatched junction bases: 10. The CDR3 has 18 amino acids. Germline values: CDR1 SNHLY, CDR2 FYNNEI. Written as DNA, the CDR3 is TGTGCCAGCATTTCCGGGACTAGCGGGCCAATCTCCTACAATGAGCAGTTCTTC. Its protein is CASISGTSGPISYNEQFF.

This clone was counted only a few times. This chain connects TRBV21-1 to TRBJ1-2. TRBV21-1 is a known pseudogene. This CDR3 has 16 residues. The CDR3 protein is CATALGRPFHYYGYTF. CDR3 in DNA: TGTGCCACCGCCCTGGGAAGGCCGTTCCATTACTATGGCTACACCTTC.

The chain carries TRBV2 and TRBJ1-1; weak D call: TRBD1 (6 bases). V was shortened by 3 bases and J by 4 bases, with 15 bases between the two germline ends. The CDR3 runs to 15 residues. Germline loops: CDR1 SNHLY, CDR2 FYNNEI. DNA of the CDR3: TGTGCCAGCAGTGACCCGGGGGCGCTGGGCACTGAAGCTTTCTTT. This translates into CASSDPGALGTEAFF.

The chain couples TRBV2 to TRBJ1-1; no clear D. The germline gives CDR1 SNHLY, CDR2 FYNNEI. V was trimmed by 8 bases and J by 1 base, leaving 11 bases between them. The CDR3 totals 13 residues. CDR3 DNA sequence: TGTGCCAGCCAAAGGGAGAGGAACACTGAAGCTTTCTTT. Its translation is CASQRERNTEAFF.

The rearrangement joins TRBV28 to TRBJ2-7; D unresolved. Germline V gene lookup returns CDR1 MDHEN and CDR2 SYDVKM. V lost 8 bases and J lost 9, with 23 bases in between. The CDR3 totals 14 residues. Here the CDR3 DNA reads TGTGCCAGCGAAGTTGCCAGTGAACAGTATGGGCAGTACTTC. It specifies CASEVASEQYGQYF.

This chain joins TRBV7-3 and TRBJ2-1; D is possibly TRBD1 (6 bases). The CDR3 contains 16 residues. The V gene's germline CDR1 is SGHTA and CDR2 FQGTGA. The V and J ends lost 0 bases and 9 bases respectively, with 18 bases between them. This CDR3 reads CASSLTGPETGFEQFF. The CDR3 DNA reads TGTGCCAGCAGCTTAACTGGGCCCGAAACAGGGTTTGAGCAGTTCTTC.

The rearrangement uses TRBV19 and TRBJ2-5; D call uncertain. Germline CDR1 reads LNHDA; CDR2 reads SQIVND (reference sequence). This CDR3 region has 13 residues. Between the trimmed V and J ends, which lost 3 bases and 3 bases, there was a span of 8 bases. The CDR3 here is CASSIFQEETQYF. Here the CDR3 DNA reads TGTGCCAGTAGTATTTTCCAAGAAGAGACCCAGTACTTC.

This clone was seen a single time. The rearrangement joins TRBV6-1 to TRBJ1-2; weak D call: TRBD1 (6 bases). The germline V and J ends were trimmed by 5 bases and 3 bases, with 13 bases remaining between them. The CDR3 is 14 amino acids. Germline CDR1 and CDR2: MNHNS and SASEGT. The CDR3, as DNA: TGTGCCAGCAGTTCAAGGGGGGCGGACTATGGCTACACCTTC. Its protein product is CASSSRGADYGYTF.

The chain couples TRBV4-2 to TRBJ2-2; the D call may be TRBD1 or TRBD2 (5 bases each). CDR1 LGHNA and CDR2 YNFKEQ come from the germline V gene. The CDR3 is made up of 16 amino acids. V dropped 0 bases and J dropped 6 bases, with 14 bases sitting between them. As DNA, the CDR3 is TGTGCCAGCAGCCAAGATAAGGGACCCCTACCCGGGGAGCTGTTTTTT. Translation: CASSQDKGPLPGELFF.

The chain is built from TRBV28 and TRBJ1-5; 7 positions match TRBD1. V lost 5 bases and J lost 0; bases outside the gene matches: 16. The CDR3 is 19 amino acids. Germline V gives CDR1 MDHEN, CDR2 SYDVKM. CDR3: CASSPPRDSTRYSNQPQHF. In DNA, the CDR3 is TGTGCCAGCAGTCCGCCTAGGGACAGCACCCGATATAGCAATCAGCCCCAGCATTTT. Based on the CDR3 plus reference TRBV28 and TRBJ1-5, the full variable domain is DVKVTQSSRYLVKRTGEKVFLECVQDMDHENMFWYRQDPGLGLRLIYFSYDVKMKEKGDIPEGYSVSREKKERFSLILESASTNQTSMYLCASSPPRDSTRYSNQPQHFGDGTRLSIL.

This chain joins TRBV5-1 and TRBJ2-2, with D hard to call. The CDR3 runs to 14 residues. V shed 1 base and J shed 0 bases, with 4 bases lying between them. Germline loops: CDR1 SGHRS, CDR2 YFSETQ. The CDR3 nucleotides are TGCGCCAGCAGCTTGAGAGCGAACACCGGGGAGCTGTTTTTT. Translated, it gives CASSLRANTGELFF.

The CDR3 here is CASSPLPTELASTDYGYTF. CDR3 coding DNA: TGTGCCAGCAGCCCCCTCCCGACGGAACTCGCCAGCACTGACTATGGCTACACCTTC. The chain recombines TRBV14 with TRBJ1-2; D gene ambiguous. This CDR3 is 19 amino acids long. Germline CDR1 reads SGHDN; CDR2 reads FVKESK. Trimming cost V 4 bases and J 3 bases, with 27 bases left between them.

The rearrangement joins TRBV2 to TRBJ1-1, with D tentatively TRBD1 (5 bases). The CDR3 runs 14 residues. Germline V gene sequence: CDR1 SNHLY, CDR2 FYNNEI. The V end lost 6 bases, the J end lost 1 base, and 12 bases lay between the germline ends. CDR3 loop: CASRLDIPNTEAFF. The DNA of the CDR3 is TGTGCCAGCAGGCTGGACATACCGAACACTGAAGCTTTCTTT.

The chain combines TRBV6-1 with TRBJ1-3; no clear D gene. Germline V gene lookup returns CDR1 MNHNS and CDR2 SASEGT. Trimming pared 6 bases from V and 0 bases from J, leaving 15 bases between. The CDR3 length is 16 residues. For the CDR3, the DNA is TGTGCCAGCAGGGAACTCCCCCAGTTCTCTGGAAACACCATATATTTT. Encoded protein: CASRELPQFSGNTIYF.

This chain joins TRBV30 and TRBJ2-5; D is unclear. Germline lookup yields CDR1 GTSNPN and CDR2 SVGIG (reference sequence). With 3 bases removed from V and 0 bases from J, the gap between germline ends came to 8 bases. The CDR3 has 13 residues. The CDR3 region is CAWSGAYQETQYF. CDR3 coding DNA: TGTGCCTGGAGCGGAGCGTACCAAGAGACCCAGTACTTC. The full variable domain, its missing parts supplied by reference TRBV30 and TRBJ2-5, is SQTIHQWPATLVQPVGSPLSLECTVEGTSNPNLYWYRQAAGRGLQLLFYSVGIGQISSEVPQNLSASRPQDRQFILSSKKLLLSDSGFYLCAWSGAYQETQYFGPGTRLLVL.

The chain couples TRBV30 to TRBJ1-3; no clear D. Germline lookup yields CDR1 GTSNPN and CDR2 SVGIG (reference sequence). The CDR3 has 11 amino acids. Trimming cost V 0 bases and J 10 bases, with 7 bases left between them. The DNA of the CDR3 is TGTGCCTGGAGTGTTCCCAAGACCATATATTTT. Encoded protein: CAWSVPKTIYF.

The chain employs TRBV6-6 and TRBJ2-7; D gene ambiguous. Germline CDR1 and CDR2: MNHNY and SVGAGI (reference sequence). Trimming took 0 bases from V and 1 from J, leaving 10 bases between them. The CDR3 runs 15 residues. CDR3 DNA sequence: TGTGCCAGCAGTTACTCCTCGGCACATTCCTACGAGCAGTACTTC. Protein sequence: CASSYSSAHSYEQYF.

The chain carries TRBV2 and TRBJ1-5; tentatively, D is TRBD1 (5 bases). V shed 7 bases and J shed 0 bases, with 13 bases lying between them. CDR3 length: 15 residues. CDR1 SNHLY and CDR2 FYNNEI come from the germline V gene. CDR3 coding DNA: TGTGCCAGCAAAAAGACAGACCATAGCAATCAGCCCCAGCATTTT. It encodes CASKKTDHSNQPQHF.

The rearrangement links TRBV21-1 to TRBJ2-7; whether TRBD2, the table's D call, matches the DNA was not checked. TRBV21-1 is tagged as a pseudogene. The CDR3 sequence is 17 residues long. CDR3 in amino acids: CASSTTSGRVPTYEQYF. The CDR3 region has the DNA TGTGCCAGCAGCACGACTAGCGGGAGGGTCCCCACCTACGAGCAGTACTTC.

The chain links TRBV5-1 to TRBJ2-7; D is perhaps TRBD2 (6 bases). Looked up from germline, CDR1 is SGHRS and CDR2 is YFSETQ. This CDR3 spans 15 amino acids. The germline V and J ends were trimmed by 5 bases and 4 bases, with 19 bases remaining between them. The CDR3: CASRDGLPGVYEQYF. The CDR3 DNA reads TGCGCCAGCAGGGACGGCCTGCCGGGGGTTTACGAGCAGTACTTC.

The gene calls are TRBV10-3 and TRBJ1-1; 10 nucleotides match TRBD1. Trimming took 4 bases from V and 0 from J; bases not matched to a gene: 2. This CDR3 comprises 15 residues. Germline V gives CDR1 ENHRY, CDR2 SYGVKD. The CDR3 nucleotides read TGTGCCATCAGTGCGACAGGGGGCATGAACACTGAAGCTTTCTTT. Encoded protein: CAISATGGMNTEAFF.

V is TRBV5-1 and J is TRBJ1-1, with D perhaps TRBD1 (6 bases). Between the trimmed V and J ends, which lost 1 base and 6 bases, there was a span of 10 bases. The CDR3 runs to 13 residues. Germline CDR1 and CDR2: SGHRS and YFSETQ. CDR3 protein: CASSLTGIPEAFF. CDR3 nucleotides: TGCGCCAGCAGCTTGACAGGGATTCCTGAAGCTTTCTTT.

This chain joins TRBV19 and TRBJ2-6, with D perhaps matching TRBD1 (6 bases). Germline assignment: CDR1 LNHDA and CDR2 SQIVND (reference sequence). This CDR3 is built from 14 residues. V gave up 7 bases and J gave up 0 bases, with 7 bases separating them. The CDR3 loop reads CASKDSSGANVLTF. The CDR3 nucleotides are TGTGCCAGTAAGGACAGCTCTGGGGCCAACGTCCTGACTTTC.

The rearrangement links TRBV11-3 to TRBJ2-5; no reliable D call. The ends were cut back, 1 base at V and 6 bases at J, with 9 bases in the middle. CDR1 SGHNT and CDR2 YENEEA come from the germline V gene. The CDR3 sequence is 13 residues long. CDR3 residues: CASSLGVAQTQYF. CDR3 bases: TGTGCCAGCAGCTTAGGTGTGGCCCAGACCCAGTACTTC.

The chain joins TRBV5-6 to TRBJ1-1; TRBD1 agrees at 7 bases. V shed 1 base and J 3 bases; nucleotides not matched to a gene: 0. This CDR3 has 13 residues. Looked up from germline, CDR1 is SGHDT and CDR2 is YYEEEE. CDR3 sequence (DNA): TGTGCCAGCAGCTTGACAGGGGACACTGAAGCTTTCTTT. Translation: CASSLTGDTEAFF. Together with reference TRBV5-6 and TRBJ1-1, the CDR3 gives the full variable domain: DAGVTQSPTHLIKTRGQQVTLRCSPKSGHDTVSWYQQALGQGPQFIFQYYEEEERQRGNFPDRFSGHQFPNYSSELNVNALLLGDSALYLCASSLTGDTEAFFGQGTRLTVV.

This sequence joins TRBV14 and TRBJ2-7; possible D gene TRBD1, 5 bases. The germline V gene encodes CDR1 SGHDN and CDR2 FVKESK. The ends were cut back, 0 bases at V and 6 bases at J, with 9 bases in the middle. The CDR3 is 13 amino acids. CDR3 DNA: TGTGCCAGCAGCCAAGATTTAGGGGTCGAGCAGTACTTC. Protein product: CASSQDLGVEQYF.

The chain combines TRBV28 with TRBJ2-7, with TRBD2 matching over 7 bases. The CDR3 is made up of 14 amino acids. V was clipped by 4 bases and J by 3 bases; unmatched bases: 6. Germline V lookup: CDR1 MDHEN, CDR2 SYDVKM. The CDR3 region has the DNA TGTGCCAGCAGTTCCAGGGAGGGTGGCTACGAGCAGTACTTC. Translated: CASSSREGGYEQYF.

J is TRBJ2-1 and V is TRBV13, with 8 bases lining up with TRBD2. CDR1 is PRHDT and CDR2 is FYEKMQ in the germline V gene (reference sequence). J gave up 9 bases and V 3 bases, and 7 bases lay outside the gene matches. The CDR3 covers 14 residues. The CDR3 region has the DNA TGTGCCAGCAGCTTCGATCTAGCGGGCAGTGAGCAGTTCTTC. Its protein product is CASSFDLAGSEQFF.

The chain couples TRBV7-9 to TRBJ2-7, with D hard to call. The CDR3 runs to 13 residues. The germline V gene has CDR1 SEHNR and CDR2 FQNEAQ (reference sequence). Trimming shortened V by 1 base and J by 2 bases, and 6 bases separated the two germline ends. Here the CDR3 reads CASSLDGTYEQYF. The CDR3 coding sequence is TGTGCCAGCAGCTTAGATGGGACCTACGAGCAGTACTTC.

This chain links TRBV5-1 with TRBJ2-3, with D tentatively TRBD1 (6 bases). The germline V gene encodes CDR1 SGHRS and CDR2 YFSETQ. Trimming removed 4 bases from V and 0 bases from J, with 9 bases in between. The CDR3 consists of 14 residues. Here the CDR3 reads CASSTQGSTDTQYF. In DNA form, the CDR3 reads TGCGCCAGCAGCACACAGGGCAGCACAGATACGCAGTATTTT.

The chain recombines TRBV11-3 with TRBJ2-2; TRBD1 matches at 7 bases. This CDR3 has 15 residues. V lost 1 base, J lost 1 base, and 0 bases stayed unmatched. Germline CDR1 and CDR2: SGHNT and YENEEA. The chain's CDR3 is CASSLGTGNTGELFF. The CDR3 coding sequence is TGTGCCAGCAGCTTAGGGACAGGGAACACCGGGGAGCTGTTTTTT.